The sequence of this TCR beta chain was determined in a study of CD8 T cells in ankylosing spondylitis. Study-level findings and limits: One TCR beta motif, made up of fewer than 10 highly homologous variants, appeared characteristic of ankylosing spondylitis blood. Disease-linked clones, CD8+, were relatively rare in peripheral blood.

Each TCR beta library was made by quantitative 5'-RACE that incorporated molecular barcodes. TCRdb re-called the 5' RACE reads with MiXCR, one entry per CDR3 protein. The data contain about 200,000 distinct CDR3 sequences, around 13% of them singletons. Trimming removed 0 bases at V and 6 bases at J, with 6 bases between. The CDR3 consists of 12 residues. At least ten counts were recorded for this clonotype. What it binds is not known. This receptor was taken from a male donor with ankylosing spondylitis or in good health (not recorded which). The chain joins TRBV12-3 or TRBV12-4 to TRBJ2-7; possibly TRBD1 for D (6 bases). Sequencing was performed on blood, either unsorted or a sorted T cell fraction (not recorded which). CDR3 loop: CASSLAGAEQYF. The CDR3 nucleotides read TGTGCCAGCAGTTTAGCGGGGGCCGAGCAGTACTTC.